The entry below describes one T cell receptor (beta chain). Its antigen is undetermined. This record comes from a study of long-term antiretroviral therapy in people with HIV. Study-wide context: Samples from the earliest time points predate the 2015 immediate-ART recommendation by about a decade. Regarding the study as a whole: Pre-ART clonal expansion yielded clones that dominated the repertoire at all time points. Collection of the blood, which took place between the mid-2000s and the late 2010s, possibly occurred under older ART regimens. In HIV, the repertoires covered a tighter span of CDR3 lengths than in controls.

It was version v3.0 of the immunoSEQ assay that was run at survey level. The data were produced by immunoSEQ multiplex PCR, yet TCRdb's version contains in-frame clones alone and is incomplete. The data contain about 30,000 clones, 80% to 90% of them singletons. The CDR3 covers 13 residues. From germline, CDR1 is SEHNR and CDR2 FQNEAQ (reference sequence). Between the trimmed V and J ends, which lost 3 bases and 5 bases, there was a span of 8 bases. The sequence came from a man in his forties or fifties with HIV. This sample comprised unsorted PBMCs, obtained about 5 years before starting antiretroviral therapy. The chain has TRBV7-9 and TRBJ1-5; no reliable D call. CDR3 DNA: TGTGCCAGCAGCTTTTCCGGAGATCAGCCCCAGCATTTT. This encodes CASSFSGDQPQHF.